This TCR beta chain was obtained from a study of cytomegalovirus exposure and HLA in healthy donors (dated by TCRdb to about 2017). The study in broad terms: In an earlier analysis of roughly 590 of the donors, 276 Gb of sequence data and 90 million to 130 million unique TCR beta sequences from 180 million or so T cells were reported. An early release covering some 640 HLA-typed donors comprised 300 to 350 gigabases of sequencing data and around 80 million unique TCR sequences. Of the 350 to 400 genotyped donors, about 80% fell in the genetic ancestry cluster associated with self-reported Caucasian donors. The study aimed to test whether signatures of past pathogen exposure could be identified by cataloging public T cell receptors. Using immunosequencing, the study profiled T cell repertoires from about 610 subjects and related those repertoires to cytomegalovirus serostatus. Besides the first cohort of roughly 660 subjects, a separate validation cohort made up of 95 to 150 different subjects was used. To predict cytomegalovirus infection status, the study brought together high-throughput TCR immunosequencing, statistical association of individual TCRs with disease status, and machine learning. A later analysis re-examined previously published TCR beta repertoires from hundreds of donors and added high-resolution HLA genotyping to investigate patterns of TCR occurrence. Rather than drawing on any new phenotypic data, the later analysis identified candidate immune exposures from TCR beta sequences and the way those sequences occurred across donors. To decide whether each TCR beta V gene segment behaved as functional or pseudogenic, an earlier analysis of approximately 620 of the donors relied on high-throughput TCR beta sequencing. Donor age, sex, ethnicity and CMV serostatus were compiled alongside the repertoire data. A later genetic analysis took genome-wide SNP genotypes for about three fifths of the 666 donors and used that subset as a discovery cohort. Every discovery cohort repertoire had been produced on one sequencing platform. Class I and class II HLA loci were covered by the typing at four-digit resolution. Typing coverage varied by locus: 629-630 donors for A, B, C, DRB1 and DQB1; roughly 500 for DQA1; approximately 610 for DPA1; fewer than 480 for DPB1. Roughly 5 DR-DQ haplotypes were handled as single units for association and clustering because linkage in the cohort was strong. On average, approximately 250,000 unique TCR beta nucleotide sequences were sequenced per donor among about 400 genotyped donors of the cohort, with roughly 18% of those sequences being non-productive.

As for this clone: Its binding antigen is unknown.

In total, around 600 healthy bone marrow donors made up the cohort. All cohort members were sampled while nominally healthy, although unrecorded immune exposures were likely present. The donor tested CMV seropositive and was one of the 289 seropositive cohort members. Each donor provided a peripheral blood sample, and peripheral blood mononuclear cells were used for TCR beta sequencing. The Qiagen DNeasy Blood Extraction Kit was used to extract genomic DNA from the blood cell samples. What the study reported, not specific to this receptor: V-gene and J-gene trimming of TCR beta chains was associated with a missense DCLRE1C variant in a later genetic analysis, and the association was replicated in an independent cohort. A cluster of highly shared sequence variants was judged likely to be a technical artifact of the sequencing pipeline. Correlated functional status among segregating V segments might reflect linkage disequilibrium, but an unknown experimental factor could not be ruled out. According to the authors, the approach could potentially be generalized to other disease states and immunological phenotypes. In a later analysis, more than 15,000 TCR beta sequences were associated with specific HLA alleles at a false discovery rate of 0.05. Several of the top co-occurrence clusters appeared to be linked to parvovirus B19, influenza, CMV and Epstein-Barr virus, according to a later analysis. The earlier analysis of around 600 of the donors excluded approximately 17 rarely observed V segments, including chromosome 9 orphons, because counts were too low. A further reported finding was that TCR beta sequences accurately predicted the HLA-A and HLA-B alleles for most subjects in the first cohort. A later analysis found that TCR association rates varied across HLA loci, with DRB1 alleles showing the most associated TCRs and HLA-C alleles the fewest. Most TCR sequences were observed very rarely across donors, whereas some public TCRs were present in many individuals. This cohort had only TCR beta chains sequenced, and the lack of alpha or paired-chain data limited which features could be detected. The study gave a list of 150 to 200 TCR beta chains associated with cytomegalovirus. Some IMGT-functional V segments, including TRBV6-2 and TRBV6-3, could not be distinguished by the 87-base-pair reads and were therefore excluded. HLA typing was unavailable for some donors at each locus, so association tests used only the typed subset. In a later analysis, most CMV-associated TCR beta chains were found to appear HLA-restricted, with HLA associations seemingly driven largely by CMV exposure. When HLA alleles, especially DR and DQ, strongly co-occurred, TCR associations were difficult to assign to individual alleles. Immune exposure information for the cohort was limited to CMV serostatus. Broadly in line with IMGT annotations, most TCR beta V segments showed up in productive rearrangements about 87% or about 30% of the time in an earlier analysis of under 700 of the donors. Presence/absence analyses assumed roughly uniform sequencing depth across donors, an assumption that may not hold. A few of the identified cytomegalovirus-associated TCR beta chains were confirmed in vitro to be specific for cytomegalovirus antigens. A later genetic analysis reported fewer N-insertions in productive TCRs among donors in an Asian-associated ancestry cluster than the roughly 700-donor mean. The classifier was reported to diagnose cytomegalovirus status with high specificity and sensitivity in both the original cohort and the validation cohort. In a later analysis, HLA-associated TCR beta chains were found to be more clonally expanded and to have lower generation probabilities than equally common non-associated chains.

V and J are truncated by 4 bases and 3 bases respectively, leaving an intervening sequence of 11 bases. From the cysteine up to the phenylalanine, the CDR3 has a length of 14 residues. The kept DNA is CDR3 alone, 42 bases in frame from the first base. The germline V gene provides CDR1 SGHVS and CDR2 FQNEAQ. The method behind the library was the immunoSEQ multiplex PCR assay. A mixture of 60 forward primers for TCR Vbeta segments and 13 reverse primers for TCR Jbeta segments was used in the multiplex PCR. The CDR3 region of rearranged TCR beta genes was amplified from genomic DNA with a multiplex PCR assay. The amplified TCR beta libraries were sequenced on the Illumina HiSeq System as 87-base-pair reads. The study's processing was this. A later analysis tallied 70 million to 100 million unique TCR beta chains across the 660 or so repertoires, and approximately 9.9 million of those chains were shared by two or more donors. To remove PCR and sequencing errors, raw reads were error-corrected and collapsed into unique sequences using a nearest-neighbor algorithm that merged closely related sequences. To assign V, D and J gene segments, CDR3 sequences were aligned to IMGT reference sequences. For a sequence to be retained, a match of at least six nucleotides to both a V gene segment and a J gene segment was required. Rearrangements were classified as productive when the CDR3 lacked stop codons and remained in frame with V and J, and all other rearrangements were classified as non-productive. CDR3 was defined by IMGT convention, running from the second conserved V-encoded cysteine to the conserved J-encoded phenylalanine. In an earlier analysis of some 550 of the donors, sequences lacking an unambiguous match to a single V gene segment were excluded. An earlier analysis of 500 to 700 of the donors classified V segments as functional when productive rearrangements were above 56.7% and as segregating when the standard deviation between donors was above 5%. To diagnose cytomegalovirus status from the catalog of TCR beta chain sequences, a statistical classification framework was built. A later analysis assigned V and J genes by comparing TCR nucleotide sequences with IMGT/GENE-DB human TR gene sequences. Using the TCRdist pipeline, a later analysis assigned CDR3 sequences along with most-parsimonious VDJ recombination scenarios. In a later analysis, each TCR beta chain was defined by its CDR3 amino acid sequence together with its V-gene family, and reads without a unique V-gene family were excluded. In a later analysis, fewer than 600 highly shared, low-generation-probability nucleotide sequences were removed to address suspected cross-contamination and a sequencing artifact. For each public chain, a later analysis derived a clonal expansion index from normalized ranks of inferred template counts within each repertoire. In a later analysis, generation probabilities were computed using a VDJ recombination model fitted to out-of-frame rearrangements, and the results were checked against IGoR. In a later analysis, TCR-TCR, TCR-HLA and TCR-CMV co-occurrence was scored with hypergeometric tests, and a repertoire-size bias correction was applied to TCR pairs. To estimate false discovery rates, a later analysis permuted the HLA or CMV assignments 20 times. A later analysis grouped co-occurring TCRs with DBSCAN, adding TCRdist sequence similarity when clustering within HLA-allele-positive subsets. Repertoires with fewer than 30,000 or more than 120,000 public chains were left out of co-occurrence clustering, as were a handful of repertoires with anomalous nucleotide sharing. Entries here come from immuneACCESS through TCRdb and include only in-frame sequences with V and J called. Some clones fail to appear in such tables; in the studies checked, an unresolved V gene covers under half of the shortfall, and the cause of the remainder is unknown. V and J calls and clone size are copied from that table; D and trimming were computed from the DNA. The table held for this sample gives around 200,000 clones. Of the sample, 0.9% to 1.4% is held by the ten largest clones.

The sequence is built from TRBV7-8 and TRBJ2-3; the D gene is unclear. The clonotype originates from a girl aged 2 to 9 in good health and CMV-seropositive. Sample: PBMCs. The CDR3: CASSWARWTDTQYF. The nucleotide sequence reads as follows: TGTGCCAGCAGCTGGGCAAGGTGGACAGATACGCAGTATTTT.